This entry concerns a single T cell receptor beta chain. Using its own MiXCR run on the 5' RACE reads, TCRdb lists one record per CDR3 protein. The sample consists of about 350,000 distinct CDR3 sequences, under 25% of them appearing once. The sample originates from a study of T-cell memory formation after mild COVID-19. CDR3 length: 15 residues. Germline-derived CDR1 and CDR2 are MGHDK and SYGVNS. The V segment lost 6 bases and the J segment 2 bases; nucleotides outside the gene matches: 7. This rearrangement joins TRBV25-1 to TRBJ1-3, with TRBD1 matching 7 bases. Sequenced input: PBMCs or a T cell subset sorted from them (not recorded which). The origin of this receptor is a man aged 18 to 29 who had mild COVID-19 (a few samples of this study predate the infection). Cell type and time point are not known. CDR3 sequence (DNA): TGTGCCAGCAGAGCAGCCGGGACAGCTGGAAACACCATATATTTT. Residues: CASRAAGTAGNTIYF.